This T cell receptor beta chain was captured by sequencing in a study of radiation and T cells in renal cell carcinoma. Sample time point: blood 4 weeks post-SBRT, at nephrectomy. The treatment denotes: 15 Gy SBRT to primary tumor, nephrectomy 4 weeks later. The repertoire was sequenced with immunoSEQ multiplex PCR; TCRdb's copy has only in-frame clones and lacks some. The sample holds fewer than 85,000 clones, approximately 90% seen once. V was cut by 1 base and J by 7 bases, with 10 bases left in between. The V gene's germline CDR1 is SGHTA and CDR2 FQGNSA. The CDR3 sequence is 13 residues long. This clone was counted once.

Sequences were derived from blood, sampled from a patient whose treatment included radiotherapy and nephrectomy. This chain connects TRBV7-2 to TRBJ1-2, with a tentative D call TRBD1 (6 bases). The sequence derives from a woman aged 70-85 years with renal cell carcinoma. The CDR3 sequence: CASSLGGARGYTF. The CDR3 DNA sequence: TGTGCCAGCAGCTTAGGGGGGGCGCGTGGCTACACCTTC.